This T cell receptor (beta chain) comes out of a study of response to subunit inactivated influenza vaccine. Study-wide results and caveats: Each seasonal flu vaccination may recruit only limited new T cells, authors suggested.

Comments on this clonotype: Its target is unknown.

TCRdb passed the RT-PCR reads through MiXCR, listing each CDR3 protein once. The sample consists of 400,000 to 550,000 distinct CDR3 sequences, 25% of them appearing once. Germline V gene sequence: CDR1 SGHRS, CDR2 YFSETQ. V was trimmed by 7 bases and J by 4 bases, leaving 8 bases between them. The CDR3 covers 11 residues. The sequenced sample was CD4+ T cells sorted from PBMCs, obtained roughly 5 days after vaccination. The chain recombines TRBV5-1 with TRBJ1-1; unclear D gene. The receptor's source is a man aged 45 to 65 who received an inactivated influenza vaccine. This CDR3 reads CASYSGTEAFF. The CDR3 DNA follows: TGCGCCAGCTATTCGGGCACTGAAGCTTTCTTT.